The next 21 T cell receptor beta chains were all read from a single sample in a study of response to subunit inactivated influenza vaccine. TCRdb reprocessed the RT-PCR reads via MiXCR and lists one record per CDR3 protein. This sample has around 580,000 distinct CDR3 sequences, with 12% to 15% found just once. Material: PBMCs from blood, obtained 11 to 12 days after vaccination. The receptors stem from a man aged 50 or older who received an inactivated influenza vaccine.

The gene calls are TRBV5-6 and TRBJ2-2; perhaps TRBD2 as D (5 bases). CDR1 SGHDT and CDR2 YYEEEE come from the germline V gene. This CDR3 has 14 residues. V was clipped by 2 bases and J by 4 bases, with 9 bases between them. CDR3 amino acids: CASSFGVTTGELFF. CDR3 nucleotides: TGTGCCAGCAGCTTCGGGGTTACCACCGGGGAGCTGTTTTTT.

This clonotype was counted a few times. V usage is TRBV5-1 and J usage is TRBJ2-5; TRBD1 might be the D (6 bases). The length of the CDR3 is 17 residues. Looked up from germline, CDR1 is SGHRS and CDR2 is YFSETQ. Trimming removed 0 bases from V and 0 bases from J, with 15 bases in between. The CDR3 DNA is TGCGCCAGCAGCTTGGCCCGAGCAGGGGAGTACCAAGAGACCCAGTACTTC. Its protein is CASSLARAGEYQETQYF. Full variable domain (outside the CDR3, taken from reference TRBV5-1 and TRBJ2-5): KAGVTQTPRYLIKTRGQQVTLSCSPISGHRSVSWYQQTPGQGLQFLFEYFSETQRNKGNFPGRFSGRQFSNSRSEMNVSTLELGDSALYLCASSLARAGEYQETQYFGPGTRLLVL.

This clonotype was seen at least ten times. The gene calls are TRBV7-2 and TRBJ2-7; 8 positions agree with TRBD1. With V trimmed by 3 bases and J by 7 bases, 8 bases remained unmatched. The germline V gene has CDR1 SGHTA and CDR2 FQGNSA. This CDR3 contains 14 residues. The CDR3 region has the DNA TGTGCCAGCAGCTTGTACGGGACAGGTCAGGAGCAGTACTTC. Protein: CASSLYGTGQEQYF.

The V call is TRBV5-1, the J call TRBJ2-7, with D possibly being TRBD1 (6 bases). The CDR3 is 18 residues long. The V and J ends lost 5 bases and 2 bases respectively, with 26 bases between them. Germline CDR1 and CDR2: SGHRS and YFSETQ. The CDR3 DNA sequence: TGCGCCAGCAGGCCCCTCGGCAGCAGGGGACCCAATACCTACGAGCAGTACTTC. It translates to CASRPLGSRGPNTYEQYF.

This chain links TRBV6-5 with TRBJ2-5; TRBD2 matches at 11 bases. Germline loops: CDR1 MNHEY, CDR2 SVGAGI. The length of the CDR3 is 17 residues. After removal of 0 bases from V and 5 bases from J, the junction contained 8 bases not matched to a gene. This chain's CDR3 is CASSYSSGTSGSETQYF. The CDR3 coding sequence is TGTGCCAGCAGTTACTCCTCCGGGACTAGCGGTAGCGAGACCCAGTACTTC.

This clonotype has more than one count but fewer than ten. The rearrangement links TRBV24-1 to TRBJ1-5; the match to TRBD1 covers 11 bases. The ends lost 7 bases at V and 2 bases at J; junction bases unmatched: 3. This CDR3 contains 15 residues. From germline, CDR1 is KGHDR and CDR2 SFDVKD. The CDR3 spells CATRGTGGGNQPQHF. The CDR3 DNA follows: TGTGCCACCAGAGGGACAGGGGGAGGCAATCAGCCCCAGCATTTT.

The chain couples TRBV6-2 or TRBV6-3 to TRBJ2-4; D unresolved. Germline V gives CDR1 MNHEY, CDR2 SVGEGT. V was trimmed by 6 bases and J by 7 bases, leaving 10 bases between them. The CDR3 totals 12 residues. CDR3 nucleotide sequence: TGTGCCAGCAGCTCGCCTAGGAACATTCAGTACTTC. Translating gives CASSSPRNIQYF.

This clonotype came up a few times. The chain has TRBV7-2 and TRBJ2-1; the D is unclear. The CDR3 totals 17 residues. Germline-derived CDR1 and CDR2 are SGHTA and FQGNSA. With 1 base removed from V and 1 base from J, the gap between germline ends came to 14 bases. DNA of the CDR3: TGTGCCAGCAGCTTAGTCCCTGGGCTGAGATCCTACAATGAGCAGTTCTTC. Its translation is CASSLVPGLRSYNEQFF.

This clonotype was counted ten times or more. The rearrangement links TRBV29-1 to TRBJ2-3, with TRBD1 identical over 7 bases. The V gene end was trimmed by 6 bases and the J gene end by 2 bases; junction bases not matched to a gene: 8. CDR1 and CDR2 from the germline V gene are SQVTM and ANQGSEA. The CDR3 is 14 amino acids. CDR3 sequence reads: CSVGTAAYTDTQYF. CDR3 coding DNA: TGCAGCGTGGGGACAGCGGCGTACACAGATACGCAGTATTTT.

The chain recombines TRBV29-1 with TRBJ1-2; D gene unclear. V was pared by 0 bases and J by 5 bases, with 10 bases between. CDR1 and CDR2 (germline): SQVTM, ANQGSEA. This CDR3 is 13 amino acids long. In nucleotides, the CDR3 is TGCAGCGTTGAAGAGGTCCGTACATATGGCTACACCTTC. Its translation is CSVEEVRTYGYTF.

As regards this clonotype: A much larger clonotype is one base distant, so this may be a read error. The missing conserved phenylalanine or tryptophan at the end of this CDR3 makes a read error likely. CDR3 bases: TGCGCCAGCAGACCACCTCAGGGGAGCGAGCAGTACTCC. Amino acid sequence: CASRPPQGSEQYS. The chain is built from TRBV5-1 and TRBJ2-7; possible D gene TRBD1, 6 bases. The CDR3 is 13 amino acids. Trimming took 5 bases from V and 6 from J, leaving 15 bases between them. Germline V CDR1 and CDR2: SGHRS, YFSETQ.

The chain joins TRBV24-1 to TRBJ2-5; a weak D match, TRBD1 (6 bases). Trimming cost V 4 bases and J 1 base, with 12 bases left between them. Germline CDR1 is KGHDR and CDR2 is SFDVKD. CDR3 length equals 15 residues. CDR3 region: CATSDPQGIQETQYF. The CDR3 DNA is TGTGCCACCAGTGACCCACAGGGAATCCAAGAGACCCAGTACTTC.

This chain links TRBV7-8 with TRBJ1-3; D might be TRBD1 (5 bases). CDR3 length: 17 residues. The V gene lost 5 bases and the J gene lost 2 bases, with 19 bases spanning the gap. The germline CDR1 and CDR2 sequences are SGHVS and FQNEAQ. The CDR3 region is CASSQTGLANPGNTIYF. The CDR3 DNA reads as TGTGCCAGCAGCCAGACGGGGCTAGCTAACCCTGGAAACACCATATATTTT.

This sequence joins TRBV7-9 and TRBJ1-1; D gene uncertain. V was clipped by 5 bases and J by 3 bases, with 10 bases between them. The CDR3 extends over 13 amino acids. Germline CDR1 is SEHNR and CDR2 is FQNEAQ (reference sequence). The CDR3 spells CASSPRVDTEAFF. The CDR3 nucleotides read TGTGCCAGCAGCCCAAGGGTGGACACTGAAGCTTTCTTT.

In its sample, this clonotype was seen a few times. The chain uses TRBV24-1 and TRBJ2-1; D unresolved. This CDR3 region has 13 residues. CDR1 is KGHDR, CDR2 SFDVKD, per germline. Trimming shortened V by 0 bases and J by 10 bases, and 9 bases separated the two germline ends. The CDR3 reads CATSDLRAQEQFF. For the CDR3, the DNA is TGTGCCACCAGTGATTTGAGGGCTCAAGAGCAGTTCTTC.

The rearrangement links TRBV3-1 to TRBJ2-4; 11 bases fit TRBD2. After removal of 0 bases from V and 3 bases from J, the junction contained 10 bases not matched to a gene. This CDR3 spans 19 amino acids. CDR1 LGHDT and CDR2 YNNKEL come from the germline V gene (reference sequence). This CDR3 is CASSQDPTSGSFGKNIQYF. CDR3 DNA sequence: TGTGCCAGCAGCCAAGATCCAACTAGCGGGAGCTTTGGCAAAAACATTCAGTACTTC.

This clonotype was counted only a few times. The CDR3 coding sequence is TGTGCCACCAGCAGACCGGGAACCGCGGACATTCAGTACTTC. Its translation is CATSRPGTADIQYF. The chain couples TRBV15 to TRBJ2-4; D is possibly TRBD2 (5 bases). Between the trimmed V and J ends, which lost 2 bases and 8 bases, there was a span of 13 bases. In germline, CDR1 is LNHNV, CDR2 YYDKDF (reference sequence). The CDR3 consists of 14 residues.

The V and J genes are TRBV20-1 and TRBJ1-1, with TRBD1 identical over 10 bases. V trimming: 3 bases; J trimming: 2 bases; junction bases outside the gene matches: 9. The length of the CDR3 is 16 residues. Germline V lookup: CDR1 DFQATT, CDR2 SNEGSKA (reference sequence). CDR3: CSARTTGGLVNTEAFF. CDR3 bases: TGCAGTGCTAGGACGACAGGGGGCCTTGTTAACACTGAAGCTTTCTTT.

This clonotype was seen only a few times. The V gene is TRBV29-1, the J gene TRBJ1-4; no clear D gene. V was clipped by 7 bases and J by 5 bases, with 11 bases between them. The germline V gene encodes CDR1 SQVTM and CDR2 ANQGSEA. This CDR3 comprises 12 residues. CDR3 in amino acids: CSGVDLNEKLFF. The CDR3 nucleotides are TGCAGCGGGGTGGACCTCAATGAAAAACTGTTTTTT. The complete variable domain, with remaining parts taken from reference TRBV29-1 and TRBJ1-4, reads SAVISQKPSRDICQRGTSLTIQCQVDSQVTMMFWYRQQPGQSLTLIATANQGSEATYESGFVIDKFPISRPNLTFSTLTVSNMSPEDSSIYLCSGVDLNEKLFFGSGTQLSVL.

The V call is TRBV5-1, the J call TRBJ1-4; possibly TRBD1 for D (6 bases). Looked up from germline, CDR1 is SGHRS and CDR2 is YFSETQ. V was clipped by 5 bases and J by 7 bases, with 15 bases between them. The CDR3 extends over 14 amino acids. The chain's CDR3 is CASSATGVTEKLFF. The DNA for the CDR3 is TGCGCCAGCAGTGCGACAGGTGTTACTGAAAAACTGTTTTTT.

This clonotype was counted a few times. This sequence joins TRBV10-3 and TRBJ2-1, with D tentatively TRBD1 (5 bases). V was shortened by 3 bases and J by 3 bases, with 12 bases between the two germline ends. The CDR3 consists of 15 residues. Germline V gives CDR1 ENHRY, CDR2 SYGVKD. CDR3 protein: CAISEDSPFYNEQFF. CDR3 nucleotides: TGTGCCATCAGTGAAGACAGTCCATTCTACAATGAGCAGTTCTTC.